The 14 T cell receptor beta chains presented below share a single source sample, sequenced in a study of T cell repertoires in cytomegalovirus infection (dated by TCRdb to the late 2010s). The listed sequencing device is Illumina HiSeq 1500. The public sequencing data were trimmed at Q25 with fastp and processed into clonotypes with MiXCR by TCRdb, which kept only in-frame beta chains. CDR3 protein duplicates are merged, each entry listing the most common genes and DNA. The sample has 800,000 to 950,000 distinct CDR3 sequences on record, approximately 30% of them singletons. Under 15% of the sample is taken by the ten largest. The treatment or condition tag for this specimen amounts to: in vitro stimulation with specific CMV peptide epitopes to enrich CMV-specific T cells. Their antigens are not known. The sample was cultured CD8+ T cells from PBMCs, taken from culture after CMV antigen stimulation. The receptors stem from a human donor in good health (CMV status not recorded). Some clones in this sample may be carry-over from other donors' samples.

The chain carries TRBV28 and TRBJ1-4, with D unclear. CDR3 size: 16 residues. Deletions cut 5 bases from V and 0 bases from J, with 13 bases between. The germline CDR1 and CDR2 sequences are MDHEN and SYDVKM. As DNA, the CDR3 is TGTGCCAGCAGTCTCCCGGTCGGGGCAACTAATGAAAAACTGTTTTTT. Its protein is CASSLPVGATNEKLFF. The full variable domain, in which reference TRBV28 and TRBJ1-4 provide the parts outside the CDR3, is DVKVTQSSRYLVKRTGEKVFLECVQDMDHENMFWYRQDPGLGLRLIYFSYDVKMKEKGDIPEGYSVSREKKERFSLILESASTNQTSMYLCASSLPVGATNEKLFFGSGTQLSVL.

The CDR3 spells CASKEDLRTDTQYF. The DNA of the CDR3 is TGTGCCTCAAAGGAGGACCTCCGCACAGATACGCAGTATTTT. The chain links TRBV10-3 to TRBJ2-3; tentative D call: TRBD2 (5 bases). Germline CDR1 and CDR2: ENHRY and SYGVKD. Trimming took off 11 bases at V and 1 base at J, with 16 bases between the two ends. CDR3 length equals 14 residues.

V and J are TRBV2 and TRBJ1-3; a possible D gene is TRBD1 (6 bases). The CDR3 has 15 amino acids. Trimming took 6 bases from V and 2 from J, leaving 14 bases between them. Looked up from germline, CDR1 is SNHLY and CDR2 is FYNNEI. The CDR3 here is CASRLIPGAGNTIYF. Here the CDR3 DNA reads TGTGCCAGCAGACTCATCCCAGGGGCTGGAAACACCATATATTTT.

This clonotype was observed a few times. The chain couples TRBV27 to TRBJ2-7; 7 bases are shared with TRBD2. Germline CDR1 reads MNHEY; CDR2 reads SMNVEV (reference sequence). This CDR3 has 15 residues. The V gene end was trimmed by 6 bases and the J gene end by 4 bases; junction bases not matched to a gene: 12. CDR3 region: CASSPFFNGGYEQYF. Written as DNA, the CDR3 is TGTGCCAGCAGCCCATTCTTCAACGGGGGGTACGAGCAGTACTTC.

In this sample, this clonotype turned up many times. The chain links TRBV7-6 to TRBJ1-3; D gene uncertain. The V end was cut by 2 bases, the J end by 2 bases, with 16 bases between. Germline CDR1 reads SGHVS; CDR2 reads FNYEAQ. CDR3 length: 17 amino acids. CDR3 coding DNA: TGTGCCAGCAGCTTATCGCCACTCCGCGGGGCTGGAAACACCATATATTTT. Its translation is CASSLSPLRGAGNTIYF.

This clonotype came up a few times. This rearrangement joins TRBV27 to TRBJ2-1; 13 nucleotides match TRBD2. The ends lost 7 bases at V and 7 bases at J; junction bases unmatched: 7. Germline values: CDR1 MNHEY, CDR2 SMNVEV (reference sequence). This CDR3 is 15 amino acids long. For the CDR3, the DNA is TGTGCCAGCACTCCGGGACTAGCGGGAACGAATGAGCAGTTCTTC. Its protein product is CASTPGLAGTNEQFF.

The gene calls are TRBV19 and TRBJ2-7, with 7 bases aligning to TRBD1. The V and J ends lost 3 bases and 1 base, in that order; junction bases with no gene match: 6. The germline CDR1 and CDR2 sequences are LNHDA and SQIVND (reference sequence). The CDR3 consists of 15 residues. CDR3 residues: CASSILTGQSYEQYF. CDR3 DNA: TGTGCCAGTAGTATTTTGACAGGGCAGTCCTACGAGCAGTACTTC.

This rearrangement joins TRBV2 to TRBJ2-1; 9 nucleotides match TRBD2. CDR1 and CDR2 (germline): SNHLY, FYNNEI. The CDR3 runs 15 residues. V shed 7 bases, J shed 10 bases, and the junction held 14 bases outside the gene matches. The CDR3 loop is CASIPGAGGAEEQFF. CDR3 DNA: TGTGCCAGCATACCTGGTGCGGGGGGGGCAGAGGAGCAGTTCTTC.

Ten or more counts support this clonotype. The chain is built from TRBV7-8 and TRBJ2-1; 8 bases fit TRBD1. CDR1 and CDR2 from the germline V gene are SGHVS and FQNEAQ. V dropped 4 bases and J dropped 6; count of bases not matched to a gene: 5. The CDR3 has 14 residues. CDR3 nucleotide sequence: TGTGCCAGCAGCTCCCGACAGGGGAGCAATGAGCAGTTCTTC. Protein: CASSSRQGSNEQFF. Full variable domain (missing parts from reference TRBV7-8 and TRBJ2-1): GAGVSQSPRYKVAKRGQDVALRCDPISGHVSLFWYQQALGQGPEFLTYFQNEAQLDKSGLPSDRFFAERPEGSVSTLKIQRTQQEDSAVYLCASSSRQGSNEQFFGPGTRLTVL.

The chain carries TRBV6-8 and TRBJ2-1, with a weak D call TRBD1 (7 bases). V gave up 2 bases and J gave up 8 bases, with 13 bases separating them. CDR1 is MNHGY, CDR2 SAAAGT, per germline. The CDR3 contains 14 residues. CDR3: CASSYNRGGDEQFF. CDR3 nucleotide sequence: TGTGCCAGCAGTTACAACAGGGGAGGCGATGAGCAGTTCTTC.

This sequence joins TRBV19 and TRBJ2-1, with 11 bases aligning to TRBD1. The CDR3 has 15 amino acids. Germline V lookup: CDR1 LNHDA, CDR2 SQIVND (reference sequence). V trimming: 3 bases; J trimming: 7 bases; junction bases outside the gene matches: 5. CDR3 nucleotides: TGTGCCAGTAGTATTGTGGACAGGGGGCGTAATGAGCAGTTCTTC. Protein sequence: CASSIVDRGRNEQFF.

This clonotype occurred a few times. The rearrangement joins TRBV7-3 to TRBJ2-3, with TRBD1 matching 10 bases. This CDR3 has 16 residues. Per germline, CDR1 SGHTA and CDR2 FQGTGA. J gave up 1 base and V 5 bases, and 6 bases lay outside the gene matches. The CDR3 loop is CASSLTGTGGTDTQYF. As DNA, the CDR3 is TGTGCCAGCAGCCTCACCGGGACAGGGGGCACAGATACGCAGTATTTT.

The chain couples TRBV12-3 or TRBV12-4 to TRBJ2-1, with D perhaps being TRBD1 or TRBD2 (5 bases each). V was trimmed by 5 bases and J by 7 bases, leaving 12 bases between them. The CDR3 loop spans 13 amino acids. As DNA, the CDR3 is TGTGCCAGCAGTGTCGGGACCCCGAATGAGCAGTTCTTC. Protein: CASSVGTPNEQFF.

This clonotype was found a few times. This sequence joins TRBV9 and TRBJ1-2; D uncertain. The V gene lost 4 bases and the J gene lost 4 bases, with 8 bases spanning the gap. Germline-derived CDR1 and CDR2 are SGDLS and YYNGEE. This CDR3 is 12 amino acids long. The CDR3 region has the DNA TGTGCCAGCAGCCCATTCCCCTATGGCTACACCTTC. The encoded protein is CASSPFPYGYTF.